Shown below are 14 T cell receptor beta chains from a single sample sequenced in a study of blood T cell repertoires in COVID-19. Only in-frame clones appear in the TCRdb table, and some are missing; sequencing was by immunoSEQ multiplex PCR. The sample consists of more than 300,000 clones, more than 75% of them appearing once. Sequencing input: PBMCs or T cells enriched from blood (not recorded which). These receptors originate from a man in his thirties or forties who had recovered from COVID-19.

This chain connects TRBV19 to TRBJ2-5, with unresolved D. V dropped 8 bases and J dropped 1 base, with 17 bases sitting between them. The length of the CDR3 is 15 residues. Germline V gene data show CDR1 as LNHDA and CDR2 as SQIVND (reference sequence). CDR3 nucleotide sequence: TGTGCCAGTGGAGAGCAGCGAAACCTCCAAGAGACCCAGTACTTC. Translated: CASGEQRNLQETQYF.

V gene TRBV18 combines with J gene TRBJ2-2; 7 nucleotides line up with TRBD2. Per germline, CDR1 KGHSH and CDR2 LQKENI. This CDR3 has 16 residues. Germline trimming cut 4 bases from V and 2 bases from J; bases unmatched to any gene: 7. Written as DNA, the CDR3 is TGTGCCAGCTCACAACTACTAGCGTTAAACACCGGGGAGCTGTTTTTT. As protein: CASSQLLALNTGELFF.

The chain combines TRBV6-5 with TRBJ2-7; 7 bases map to TRBD1. Germline V gene data show CDR1 as MNHEY and CDR2 as SVGAGI. Trimming removed 8 bases from V and 2 bases from J; junction bases left unmatched: 6. The CDR3 covers 13 residues. The CDR3 DNA sequence: TGTGCCAGCTCTAAAGGACAGGCCTACGAGCAGTACTTC. Its translation: CASSKGQAYEQYF.

The chain joins TRBV4-1 to TRBJ2-3, with D unresolved. The CDR3 length is 17 residues. Germline CDR1 reads MGHRA; CDR2 reads YSYEKL. V was clipped by 0 bases and J by 1 base, with 14 bases between them. The CDR3 region is CASSQDPSLGRTDTQYF. CDR3 in DNA: TGCGCCAGCAGCCAAGACCCGTCGTTGGGCCGCACAGATACGCAGTATTTT.

The chain couples TRBV9 to TRBJ1-1; D not certain. The CDR3 totals 13 residues. Per germline, CDR1 SGDLS and CDR2 YYNGEE. V was pared by 4 bases and J by 1 base, with 8 bases between. CDR3 sequence: CASSPYRNTEAFF. The CDR3 coding sequence is TGTGCCAGCAGCCCCTACAGGAACACTGAAGCTTTCTTT.

The chain carries TRBV27 and TRBJ1-2, with 9 bases that match TRBD1. Germline V gives CDR1 MNHEY, CDR2 SMNVEV (reference sequence). V gave up 3 bases and J gave up 8 bases; unmatched junction bases: 10. CDR3 length: 15 amino acids. For the CDR3, the DNA is TGTGCCAGCAGTTTTCTCGGGACAGGGACTGAAGGCTACACCTTC. Its translation is CASSFLGTGTEGYTF.

The V and J genes are TRBV15 and TRBJ2-5; 7 bases align to TRBD1. The CDR3 is 16 amino acids. CDR1 is LNHNV and CDR2 is YYDKDF in the germline V gene (reference sequence). Unmatched junction bases numbered 7, after V lost 1 base and J lost 2 bases. The CDR3 loop reads CATSRVDRDRQETQYF. CDR3 nucleotides: TGTGCCACCAGCAGAGTGGACCGGGACAGACAAGAGACCCAGTACTTC.

The V and J genes are TRBV4-1 and TRBJ2-2; tentative D call: TRBD2 (5 bases). Per germline, CDR1 MGHRA and CDR2 YSYEKL. The CDR3 loop spans 17 amino acids. V was clipped by 2 bases and J by 8 bases, with 21 bases between them. The CDR3 region is CASSQTPSVGRGGELFF. The CDR3 DNA is TGCGCCAGCAGCCAAACCCCCTCGGTGGGGAGAGGAGGGGAGCTGTTTTTT.

This rearrangement joins TRBV5-1 to TRBJ1-4; 9 nucleotides agree with TRBD1. This CDR3 region has 15 residues. With 3 bases clipped from V and 10 bases from J, the junction kept 10 bases outside the gene matches. Germline assignment: CDR1 SGHRS and CDR2 YFSETQ. The CDR3, as DNA: TGCGCCAGCAGCTCGCCGGGACAGGGAGGTTCAAAACTGTTTTTT. This encodes CASSSPGQGGSKLFF.

The gene calls are TRBV3-1 (or the pseudogene TRBV3-2) and TRBJ2-1; 12 bases align to TRBD2. Unmatched junction bases numbered 17, after V lost 4 bases and J lost 7 bases. CDR1 and CDR2 (germline): LGHDT, YNNKEL (reference sequence). The CDR3 length is 19 residues. The CDR3 sequence is CASSPRALAGGRVGNEQFF. In nucleotides, the CDR3 is TGTGCCAGCAGCCCTAGGGCACTAGCGGGAGGCCGGGTTGGTAATGAGCAGTTCTTC.

This sequence joins TRBV28 and TRBJ2-7; weak D call: TRBD1 (5 bases). The CDR3 sequence is 13 residues long. Germline V gives CDR1 MDHEN, CDR2 SYDVKM. V was shortened by 8 bases and J by 4 bases, with 15 bases between the two germline ends. CDR3 residues: CASGAGIPYEQYF. Written as DNA, the CDR3 is TGTGCCAGCGGCGCAGGGATTCCTTACGAGCAGTACTTC.

This rearrangement joins TRBV6-6 to TRBJ1-4; the D is unclear. In germline, CDR1 is MNHNY, CDR2 SVGAGI (reference sequence). The CDR3 is made up of 14 amino acids. The V and J ends lost 2 bases and 6 bases respectively, with 10 bases between them. This CDR3 is CASSYPRRDEKLFF. CDR3 nucleotide sequence: TGTGCCAGCAGTTACCCCAGGCGGGATGAAAAACTGTTTTTT.

This clone is a singleton in its sample. The gene calls are TRBV7-8 and TRBJ1-1; 7 bases match TRBD1. The CDR3 covers 14 residues. Germline assignment: CDR1 SGHVS and CDR2 FQNEAQ. Trimming removed 5 bases from V and 0 bases from J; junction bases left unmatched: 3. The CDR3 DNA is TGTGCCAGCAGCCGACAGGGCCTGAACACTGAAGCTTTCTTT. It codes for CASSRQGLNTEAFF. Full variable domain (rest looked up from reference TRBV7-8 and TRBJ1-1): GAGVSQSPRYKVAKRGQDVALRCDPISGHVSLFWYQQALGQGPEFLTYFQNEAQLDKSGLPSDRFFAERPEGSVSTLKIQRTQQEDSAVYLCASSRQGLNTEAFFGQGTRLTVV.

The chain is built from TRBV7-8 and TRBJ1-2; D not certain. Trimming stripped 0 bases from V and 4 bases from J, with 12 bases between. This CDR3 has 15 residues. CDR1 and CDR2 (germline): SGHVS, FQNEAQ. CDR3 nucleotides: TGTGCCAGCAGCTTAGCGGGCAGGTCGGCCTATGGCTACACCTTC. This encodes CASSLAGRSAYGYTF.